The present entry profiles one TCR beta chain with its context. Its antigen remains unknown. This sample is part of a study of STAT5B mutations in CD4+ large granular lymphocyte leukemia. The V gene's germline CDR1 is SGHNT and CDR2 YYREEE (reference sequence). There are 15 residues in the CDR3. Study-level results: Top patient clones used TRBV06 genes more often: 8/27 versus 2/35 in controls. CD4-sorted patient repertoires seemed more clonal than healthy CD4+ repertoires.

As processed by the authors: A productive frequency of 2.59 x 10-5 was the lowest detectable. Measured with immunoSEQ multiplex PCR; TCRdb has only the in-frame clones, and not every one. From that table come the V and J calls and clone size; the DNA was used to work out D and trimming. Counted here are around 47,000 clones, roughly four fifths occurring once; the ten biggest clones make up less than 0.4%. The sequence came from a human donor in good health. The chain combines TRBV5-4 with TRBJ2-5; 7 nucleotides line up with TRBD2. The J call is in doubt because the DNA end fits TRBJ2-7 better. Source material: CD4+ T cells from blood buffy coats. CDR3 protein: CASSLGGGRTYEQYF. The DNA of the CDR3 is TGTGCCAGCAGCCTGGGTGGCGGGAGAACGTACGAGCAGTACTTC.